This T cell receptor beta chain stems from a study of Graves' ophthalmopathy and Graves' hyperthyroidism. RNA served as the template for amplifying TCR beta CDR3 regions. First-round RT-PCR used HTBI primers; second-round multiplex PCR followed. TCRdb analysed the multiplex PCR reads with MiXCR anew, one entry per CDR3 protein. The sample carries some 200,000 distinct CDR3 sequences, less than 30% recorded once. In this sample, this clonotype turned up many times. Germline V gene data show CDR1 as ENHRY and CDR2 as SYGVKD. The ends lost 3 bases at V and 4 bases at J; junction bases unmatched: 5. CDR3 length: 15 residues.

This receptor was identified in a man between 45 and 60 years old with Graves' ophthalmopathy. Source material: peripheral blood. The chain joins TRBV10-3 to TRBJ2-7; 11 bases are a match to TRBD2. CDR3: CAISDVSGRAYEQYF. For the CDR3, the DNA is TGTGCCATCAGTGACGTTAGCGGGAGGGCTTACGAGCAGTACTTC.